The source of this T cell receptor (beta chain) is a study of T cell responses to AZD1222 COVID-19 vaccine. Whole-study findings and limits: Researchers report vaccine-associated CD4 TCRs spanning spike, with dominance at 160-218 and 743-854. Repertoire sampling was restricted to post-peak T cell response timepoints. Reportedly, nearly half the spike-specific TCRs target unmutated variant regions.

TCRdb's copy holds only in-frame clones and misses some; the assay was immunoSEQ multiplex PCR. Seen here are 150,000 to 200,000 clones, around nine tenths observed once, and the top ten hold about 2.6%. About this clone itself: No antigen is known for it.

The germline V and J ends were trimmed by 1 base and 5 bases, with 8 bases remaining between them. Per germline, CDR1 LGHNA and CDR2 YNFKEQ. The CDR3 contains 13 residues. The rearrangement uses TRBV4-2 and TRBJ2-5; D might be TRBD2 (6 bases). This receptor was obtained from an adult in good health. This sample comprised peripheral blood, obtained on day 0 of AZD1222 vaccination. The CDR3 is CASSQGLGETQYF. The CDR3 region has the DNA TGTGCCAGCAGCCAAGGACTAGGGGAGACCCAGTACTTC.